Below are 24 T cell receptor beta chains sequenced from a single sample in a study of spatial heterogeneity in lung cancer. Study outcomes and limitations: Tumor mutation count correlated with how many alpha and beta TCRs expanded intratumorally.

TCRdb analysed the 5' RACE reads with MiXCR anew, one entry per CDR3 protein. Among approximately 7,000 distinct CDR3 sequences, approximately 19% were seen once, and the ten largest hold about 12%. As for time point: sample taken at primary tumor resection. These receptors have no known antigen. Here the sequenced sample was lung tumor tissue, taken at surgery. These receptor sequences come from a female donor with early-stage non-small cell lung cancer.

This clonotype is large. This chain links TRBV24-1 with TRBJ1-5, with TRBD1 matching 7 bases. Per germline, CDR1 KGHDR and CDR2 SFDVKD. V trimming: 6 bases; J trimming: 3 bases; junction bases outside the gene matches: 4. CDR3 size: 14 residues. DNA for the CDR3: TGTGCCACCAGTCAGGGGGGTCTCAATCAGCCCCAGCATTTT. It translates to CATSQGGLNQPQHF.

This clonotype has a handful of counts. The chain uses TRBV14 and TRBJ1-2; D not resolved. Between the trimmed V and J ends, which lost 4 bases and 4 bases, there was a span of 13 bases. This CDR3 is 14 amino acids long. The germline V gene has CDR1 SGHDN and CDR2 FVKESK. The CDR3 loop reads CASSRDSKGYGYTF. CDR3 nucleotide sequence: TGTGCCAGCAGCCGAGATTCCAAGGGCTATGGCTACACCTTC.

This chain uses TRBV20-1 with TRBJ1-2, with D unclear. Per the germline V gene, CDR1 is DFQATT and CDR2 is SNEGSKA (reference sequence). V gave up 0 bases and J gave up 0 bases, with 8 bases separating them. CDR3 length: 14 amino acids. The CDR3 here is CSARDFLTNYGYTF. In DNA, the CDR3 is TGCAGTGCTAGAGATTTCTTGACTAACTATGGCTACACCTTC.

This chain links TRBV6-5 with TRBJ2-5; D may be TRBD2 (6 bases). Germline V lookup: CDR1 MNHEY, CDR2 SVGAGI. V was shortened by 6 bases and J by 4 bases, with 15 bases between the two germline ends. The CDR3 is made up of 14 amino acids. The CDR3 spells CASRGLGIVETQYF. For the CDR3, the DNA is TGTGCCAGCAGGGGACTGGGGATAGTAGAGACCCAGTACTTC.

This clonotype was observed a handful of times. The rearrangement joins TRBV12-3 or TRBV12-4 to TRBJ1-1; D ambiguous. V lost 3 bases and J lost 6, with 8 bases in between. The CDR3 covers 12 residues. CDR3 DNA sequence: TGTGCCAGCAGTTTCGCGGGCCCTGAAGCTTTCTTT. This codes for CASSFAGPEAFF.

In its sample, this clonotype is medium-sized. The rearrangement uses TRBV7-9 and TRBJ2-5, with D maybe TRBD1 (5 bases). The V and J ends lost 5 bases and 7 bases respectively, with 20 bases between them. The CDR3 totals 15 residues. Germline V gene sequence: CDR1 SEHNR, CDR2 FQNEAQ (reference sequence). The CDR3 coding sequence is TGTGCCAGCAGCCCAACACCCGACAGAAGTGGGACCCAGTACTTC. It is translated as CASSPTPDRSGTQYF.

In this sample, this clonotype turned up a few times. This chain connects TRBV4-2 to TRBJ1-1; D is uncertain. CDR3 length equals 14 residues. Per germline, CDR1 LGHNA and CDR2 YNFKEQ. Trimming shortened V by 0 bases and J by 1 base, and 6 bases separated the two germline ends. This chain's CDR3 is CASSQETENTEAFF. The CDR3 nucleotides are TGTGCCAGCAGCCAAGAAACGGAGAACACTGAAGCTTTCTTT.

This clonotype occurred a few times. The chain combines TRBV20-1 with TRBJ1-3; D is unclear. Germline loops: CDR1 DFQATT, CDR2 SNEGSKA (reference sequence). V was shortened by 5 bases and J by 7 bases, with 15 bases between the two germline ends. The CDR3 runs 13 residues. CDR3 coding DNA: TGCAGTGCTCTTCAACAAGCAGCGAACACCATATATTTT. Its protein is CSALQQAANTIYF.

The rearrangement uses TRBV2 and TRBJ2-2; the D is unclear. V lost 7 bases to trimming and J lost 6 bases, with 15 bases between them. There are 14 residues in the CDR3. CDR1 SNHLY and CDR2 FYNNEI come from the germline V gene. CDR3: CASNLRTDSGELFF. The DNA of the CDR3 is TGTGCCAGCAATCTACGTACAGATTCCGGGGAGCTGTTTTTT.

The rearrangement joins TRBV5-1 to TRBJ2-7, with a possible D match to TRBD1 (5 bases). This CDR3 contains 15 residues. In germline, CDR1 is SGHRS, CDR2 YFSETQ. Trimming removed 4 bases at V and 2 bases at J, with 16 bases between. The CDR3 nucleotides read TGCGCCAGCAGCCCAGGTAATCCAGGGACCTACGAGCAGTACTTC. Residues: CASSPGNPGTYEQYF.

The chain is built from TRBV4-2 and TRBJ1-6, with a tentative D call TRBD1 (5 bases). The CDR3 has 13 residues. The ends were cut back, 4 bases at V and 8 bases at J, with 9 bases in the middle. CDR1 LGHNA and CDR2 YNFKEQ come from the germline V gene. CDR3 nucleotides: TGTGCCAGCAGCCCGGAGGGGCATTCACCCCTCCACTTT. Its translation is CASSPEGHSPLHF.

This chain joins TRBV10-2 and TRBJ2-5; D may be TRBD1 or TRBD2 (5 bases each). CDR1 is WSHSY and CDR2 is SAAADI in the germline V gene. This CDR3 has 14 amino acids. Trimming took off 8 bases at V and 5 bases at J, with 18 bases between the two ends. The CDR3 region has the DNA TGCGCCAGCGGGACCTCAGAGGGGCTGGAGACCCAGTACTTC. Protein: CASGTSEGLETQYF.

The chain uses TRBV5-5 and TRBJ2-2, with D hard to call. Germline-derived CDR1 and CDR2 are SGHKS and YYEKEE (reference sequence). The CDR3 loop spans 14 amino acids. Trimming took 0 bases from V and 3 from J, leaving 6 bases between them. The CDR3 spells CASSLAGDTGELFF. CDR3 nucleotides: TGTGCCAGCAGCTTGGCAGGAGACACCGGGGAGCTGTTTTTT. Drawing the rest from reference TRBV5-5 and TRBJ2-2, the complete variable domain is DAGVTQSPTHLIKTRGQQVTLRCSPISGHKSVSWYQQVLGQGPQFIFQYYEKEERGRGNFPDRFSARQFPNYSSELNVNALLLGDSALYLCASSLAGDTGELFFGEGSRLTVL.

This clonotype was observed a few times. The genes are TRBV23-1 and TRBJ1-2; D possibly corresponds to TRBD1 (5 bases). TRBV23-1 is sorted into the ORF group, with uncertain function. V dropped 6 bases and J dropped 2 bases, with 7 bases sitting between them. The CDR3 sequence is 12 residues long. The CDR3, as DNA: TGCGCCAGCAGGGGGCAGAACTATGGCTACACCTTC. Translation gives CASRGQNYGYTF.

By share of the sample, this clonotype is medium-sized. Written as DNA, the CDR3 is TGTGCCAGCAGCCAAGCCGGGACCCCATGGGTGCAGTTCTTC. Translated: CASSQAGTPWVQFF. V usage is TRBV3-1 and J usage is TRBJ2-1, with D possibly called TRBD1 or TRBD2 (5 bases each). This CDR3 contains 14 residues. Trimming shortened V by 1 base and J by 12 bases, and 16 bases separated the two germline ends. The V gene's germline CDR1 is LGHDT and CDR2 YNNKEL (reference sequence).

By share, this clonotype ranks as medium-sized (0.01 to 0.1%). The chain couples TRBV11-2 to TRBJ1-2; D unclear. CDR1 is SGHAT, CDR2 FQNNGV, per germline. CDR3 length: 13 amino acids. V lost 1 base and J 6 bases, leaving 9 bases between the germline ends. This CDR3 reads CASSLGPQNGYTF. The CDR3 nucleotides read TGTGCCAGCAGCTTAGGTCCGCAGAATGGCTACACCTTC.

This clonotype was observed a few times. CDR3 in amino acids: CASSQGDFSTDTQYF. CDR3 sequence (DNA): TGTGCCAGCAGTCAGGGTGATTTTAGCACAGATACGCAGTATTTT. The chain recombines TRBV6-5 with TRBJ2-3; a weak D match, TRBD1 (5 bases). The CDR3 extends over 15 amino acids. Between the trimmed V and J ends, which lost 5 bases and 0 bases, there was a span of 12 bases. Germline loops: CDR1 MNHEY, CDR2 SVGAGI.

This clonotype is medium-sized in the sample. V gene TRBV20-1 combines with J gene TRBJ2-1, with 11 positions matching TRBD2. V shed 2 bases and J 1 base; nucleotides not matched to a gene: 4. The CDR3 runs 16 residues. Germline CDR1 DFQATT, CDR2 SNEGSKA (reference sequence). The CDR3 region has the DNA TGCAGTGCTAGAATAGCGGGGGGGCGGTCCTACAATGAGCAGTTCTTC. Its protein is CSARIAGGRSYNEQFF.

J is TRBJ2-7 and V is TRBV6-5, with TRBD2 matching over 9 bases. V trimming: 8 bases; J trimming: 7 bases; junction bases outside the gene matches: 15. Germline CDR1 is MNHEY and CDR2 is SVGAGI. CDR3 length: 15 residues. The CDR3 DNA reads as TGTGCCAGCTTCCGAGGGACTAGCCCTGAGGGGGAGCAGTACTTC. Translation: CASFRGTSPEGEQYF.

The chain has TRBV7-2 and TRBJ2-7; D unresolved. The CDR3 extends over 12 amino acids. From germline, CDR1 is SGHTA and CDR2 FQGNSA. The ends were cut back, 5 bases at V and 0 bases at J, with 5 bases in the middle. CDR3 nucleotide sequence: TGTGCCAGCAGCCCTAGCTCCTACGAGCAGTACTTC. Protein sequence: CASSPSSYEQYF.

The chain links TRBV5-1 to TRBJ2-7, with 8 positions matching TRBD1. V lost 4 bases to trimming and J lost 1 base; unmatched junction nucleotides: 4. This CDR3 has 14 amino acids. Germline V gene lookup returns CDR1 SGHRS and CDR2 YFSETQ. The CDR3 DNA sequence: TGCGCCAGCAGCGTCACAGGGGGATCCTACGAGCAGTACTTC. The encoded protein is CASSVTGGSYEQYF.

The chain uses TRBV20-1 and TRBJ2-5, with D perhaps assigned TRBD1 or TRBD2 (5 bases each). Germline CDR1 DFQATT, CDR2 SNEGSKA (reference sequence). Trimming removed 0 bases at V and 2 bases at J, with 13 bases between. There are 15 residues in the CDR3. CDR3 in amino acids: CSAREGVAPQETQYF. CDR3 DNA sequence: TGCAGTGCTAGAGAGGGGGTAGCGCCTCAAGAGACCCAGTACTTC.

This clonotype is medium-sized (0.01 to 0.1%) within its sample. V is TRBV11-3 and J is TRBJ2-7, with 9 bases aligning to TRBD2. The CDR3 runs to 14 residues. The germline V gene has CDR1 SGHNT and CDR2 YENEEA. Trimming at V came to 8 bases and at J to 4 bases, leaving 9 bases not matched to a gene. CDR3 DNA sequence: TGTGCCAGCGGGTCTAGCGGGGACTTATACGAGCAGTACTTC. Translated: CASGSSGDLYEQYF.

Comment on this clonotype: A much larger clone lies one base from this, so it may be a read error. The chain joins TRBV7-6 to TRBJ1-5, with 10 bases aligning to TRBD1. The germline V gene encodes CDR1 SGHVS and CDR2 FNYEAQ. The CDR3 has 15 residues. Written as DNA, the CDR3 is TGTGCCAGCAGCTTAGTCGGACAGGGGGGTGAGCCCCGGCATTTT. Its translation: CASSLVGQGGEPRHF.